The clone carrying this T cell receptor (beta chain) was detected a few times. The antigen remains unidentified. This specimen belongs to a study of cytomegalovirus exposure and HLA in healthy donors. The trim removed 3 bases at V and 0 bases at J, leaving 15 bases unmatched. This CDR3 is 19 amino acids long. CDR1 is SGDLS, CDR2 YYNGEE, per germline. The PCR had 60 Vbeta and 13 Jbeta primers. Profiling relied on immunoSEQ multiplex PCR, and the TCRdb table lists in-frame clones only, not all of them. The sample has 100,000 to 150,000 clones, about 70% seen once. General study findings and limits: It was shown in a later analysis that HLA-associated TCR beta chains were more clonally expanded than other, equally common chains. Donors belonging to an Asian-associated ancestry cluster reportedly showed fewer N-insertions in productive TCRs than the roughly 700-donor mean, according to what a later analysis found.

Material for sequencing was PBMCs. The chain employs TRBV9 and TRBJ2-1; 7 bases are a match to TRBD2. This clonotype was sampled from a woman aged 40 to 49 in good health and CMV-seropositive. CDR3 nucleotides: TGTGCCAGCAGCGGGGACCCCGCAAGCGGGACCCTCTCCTACAATGAGCAGTTCTTC. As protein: CASSGDPASGTLSYNEQFF.